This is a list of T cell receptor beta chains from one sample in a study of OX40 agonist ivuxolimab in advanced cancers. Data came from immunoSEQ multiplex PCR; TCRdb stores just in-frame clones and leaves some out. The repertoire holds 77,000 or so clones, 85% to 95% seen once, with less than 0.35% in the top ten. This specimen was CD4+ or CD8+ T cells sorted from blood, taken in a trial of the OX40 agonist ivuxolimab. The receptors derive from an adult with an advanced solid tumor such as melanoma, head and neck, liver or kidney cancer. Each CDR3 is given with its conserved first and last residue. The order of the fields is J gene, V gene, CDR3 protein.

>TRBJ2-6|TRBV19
CASGDRVSGANVLTF
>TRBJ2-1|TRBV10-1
CASRSPEGARDNEQFF
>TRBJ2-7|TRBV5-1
CASSPGTQYEQYF
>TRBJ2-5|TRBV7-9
CASSSSRGRGNQETQYF
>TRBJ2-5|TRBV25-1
CASRGDRGETQYF
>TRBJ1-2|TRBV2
CASSGTGTGSGYTF
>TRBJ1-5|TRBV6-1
CASSEAGGGNQPQHF
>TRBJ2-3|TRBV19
CASSTIDTQYF
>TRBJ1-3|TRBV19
CASSRQGFVGNTIYF
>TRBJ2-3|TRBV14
CASSQERTRISDTQYF
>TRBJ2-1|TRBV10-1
CASSVRIDREQFF
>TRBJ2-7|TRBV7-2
CASSPGEGRANNYEQYF
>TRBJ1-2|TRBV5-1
CASSSGTTGMAYGYTF
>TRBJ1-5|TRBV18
CASSPPGTGQNQPQHF
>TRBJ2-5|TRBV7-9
CASSLALTRNQETQYF
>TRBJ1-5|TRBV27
CASSSRTVPKGEPQHF
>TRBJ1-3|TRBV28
CASSTGGAGSGNTIYF
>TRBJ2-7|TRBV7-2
CASSPDWTSLSEQYF
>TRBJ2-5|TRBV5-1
CASSLAIAGGQETQYF
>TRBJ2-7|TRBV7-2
CASSSQTGVPYEQYF
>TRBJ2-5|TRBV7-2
CASSYDRVTQTQYF
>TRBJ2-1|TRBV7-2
CASSPLDRPRNEQFF
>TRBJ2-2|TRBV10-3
CAISEEITRTGELFF
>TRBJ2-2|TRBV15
CATSRGADTGELFF
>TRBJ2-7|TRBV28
CASNSGPYEQYF
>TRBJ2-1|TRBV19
CASSIDEAGSRSKVFF
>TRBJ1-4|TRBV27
CASMKTGIAGEKLFF
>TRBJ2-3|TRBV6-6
CASSSPDRGETDTQYF
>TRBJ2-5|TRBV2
CASSLGQGGGTQYF
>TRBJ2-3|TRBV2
CASRVGLAGAKTDTQYF
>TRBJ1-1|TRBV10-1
CASSDPQENTEAFF
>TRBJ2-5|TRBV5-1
CASSPQEETQYF
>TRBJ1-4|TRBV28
CASSSSSGQGATNEKLFF
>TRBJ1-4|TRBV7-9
CASSLVSGDDEKLFF
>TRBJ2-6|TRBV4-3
CASSQDIASGANVLTF
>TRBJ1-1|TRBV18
CASSPPLAEAFF
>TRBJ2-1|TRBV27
CASSLWGTSGSGDNEQFF
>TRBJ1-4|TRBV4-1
CASSQEGRPNEKLFF
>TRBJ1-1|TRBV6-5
CASSTQGIGNTEAFF
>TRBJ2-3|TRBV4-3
CASGTQGTDTQYF
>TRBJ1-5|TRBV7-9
CASSWTGSQPQHF
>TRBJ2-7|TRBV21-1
CASSNGEAGGPHEQYF
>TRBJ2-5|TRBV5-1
CASRDLGLGQETQYF
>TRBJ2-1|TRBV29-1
CSVEDLGGGAFEQFF
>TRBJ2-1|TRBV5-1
CASSLGLAGGLEQFF
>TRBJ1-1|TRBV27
CASSLNPTGSVTEAFF
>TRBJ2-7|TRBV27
CASRLGAPPTYEQYF
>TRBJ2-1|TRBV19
CASSIGALLAGVPEQFF